Following are 28 T cell receptor beta chains from one sample sequenced in a study of vaccination and CD4 T cells after COVID-19. Sequencing of DNA taken from cultured CD4+ T cells relied on the Oncomine TCR Beta short-read assay. TCRdb reanalysed the PCR reads using MiXCR and keeps one entry per CDR3 protein. The sample contains around 15,000 distinct CDR3 sequences, under 65% of which appear only once. Their specific antigens are unknown. Treatment of the sample: roughly 10-day PBMC culture with coronavirus spike peptide pools or control peptides (ViraFEST assay). Sequencing was performed on CD4+ T cells from blood, cultured in vitro. These receptor sequences come from a human donor who had recovered from COVID-19.

The chain joins TRBV7-3 to TRBJ1-2; D may be TRBD1 (6 bases). Trimming removed 2 bases at V and 1 base at J, with 17 bases between. This CDR3 spans 17 amino acids. From germline, CDR1 is SGHTA and CDR2 FQGTGA. CDR3 coding DNA: TGTGCCAGCAGCTTACGACAGGCACCAGACTTTAACTATGGCTACACCTTC. Residues: CASSLRQAPDFNYGYTF.

This chain links TRBV7-2 with TRBJ2-2, with 10 bases lining up with TRBD1. The CDR3 length is 16 residues. Losses at the gene ends were 1 base for V and 7 bases for J; bases not matched to a gene: 6. CDR1 is SGHTA and CDR2 is FQGNSA in the germline V gene. The DNA of the CDR3 is TGTGCCAGCAGCTTAGAAGGGGACAGGGGACTCGGGGAGCTGTTTTTT. Its translation is CASSLEGDRGLGELFF. Based on the CDR3 plus reference TRBV7-2 and TRBJ2-2, the full variable domain is GAGVSQSPSNKVTEKGKDVELRCDPISGHTALYWYRQSLGQGLEFLIYFQGNSAPDKSGLPSDRFSAERTGGSVSTLTIQRTQQEDSAVYLCASSLEGDRGLGELFFGEGSRLTVL.

V and J are TRBV20-1 and TRBJ2-1, with 11 positions matching TRBD2. The length of the CDR3 is 16 residues. Germline trimming cut 0 bases from V and 6 bases from J; bases unmatched to any gene: 7. Looked up from germline, CDR1 is DFQATT and CDR2 is SNEGSKA (reference sequence). The CDR3 loop is CSARDRGTSGPNEQFF. The CDR3 DNA reads as TGCAGTGCTAGAGATCGGGGGACTAGCGGACCCAATGAGCAGTTCTTC.

The V gene is TRBV6-1, the J gene TRBJ1-4; TRBD1 matches 7 bases. The CDR3 sequence is 18 residues long. Germline CDR1 and CDR2: MNHNS and SASEGT. Trimming took 6 bases from V and 0 from J; bases not matched to a gene: 13. The CDR3 region is CASRPGTVRGATNEKLFF. CDR3 DNA sequence: TGTGCCAGCAGGCCTGGGACAGTTAGAGGAGCAACTAATGAAAAACTGTTTTTT.

This chain links TRBV10-3 with TRBJ1-2, with D possibly TRBD1 on 5 matching bases. Between the trimmed V and J ends, which lost 6 bases and 4 bases, there was a span of 15 bases. Germline CDR1 reads ENHRY; CDR2 reads SYGVKD. CDR3 length equals 14 residues. In nucleotides, the CDR3 is TGTGCCATCAGACCCGACAGATACGGCTATGGCTACACCTTC. Its translation is CAIRPDRYGYGYTF.

This chain connects TRBV7-2 to TRBJ2-3; D may match TRBD1 or TRBD2 (5 bases each). Per the germline V gene, CDR1 is SGHTA and CDR2 is FQGNSA. The V end was cut by 1 base, the J end by 4 bases, with 9 bases between. This CDR3 comprises 14 residues. CDR3 amino acids: CASSLGGSPDTQYF. CDR3 DNA sequence: TGTGCCAGCAGCTTAGGGGGGAGCCCAGATACGCAGTATTTT.

This chain joins TRBV20-1 and TRBJ1-5; D may be TRBD1 (5 bases). This CDR3 region has 19 residues. CDR1 is DFQATT and CDR2 is SNEGSKA in the germline V gene (reference sequence). The V end lost 0 bases, the J end lost 5 bases, and 26 bases lay between the germline ends. CDR3 sequence: CSARDLGGNQGTSYQPQHF. The CDR3 DNA reads as TGCAGTGCTAGAGATCTCGGAGGCAATCAGGGTACGTCGTATCAGCCCCAGCATTTT.

This clonotype was observed a few times. The J gene is TRBJ2-1, the V gene TRBV19; 9 bases map to TRBD2. CDR3 length equals 14 residues. CDR1 and CDR2 from the germline V gene are LNHDA and SQIVND (reference sequence). The V and J ends lost 5 bases and 9 bases, in that order; junction bases with no gene match: 8. CDR3: CASSATSGWSEQFF. The CDR3 DNA reads TGTGCCAGTAGTGCGACTAGCGGTTGGAGTGAGCAGTTCTTC.

This chain links TRBV20-1 with TRBJ2-7, with TRBD2 matching 14 bases. Germline CDR1 reads DFQATT; CDR2 reads SNEGSKA (reference sequence). This CDR3 region has 14 residues. J lost 3 bases, V lost 6 bases, and 4 bases had no gene match. CDR3 residues: CSAPGTSGGYEQYF. The CDR3, as DNA: TGCAGTGCCCCCGGGACTAGCGGGGGCTACGAGCAGTACTTC.

By its share, this clonotype is medium-sized (0.01 to 0.1%). V gene TRBV2 combines with J gene TRBJ1-3; 9 nucleotides line up with TRBD1. Germline CDR1 is SNHLY and CDR2 is FYNNEI. Germline trimming cut 6 bases from V and 2 bases from J; bases unmatched to any gene: 5. This CDR3 comprises 15 residues. The CDR3 loop reads CASSAGTGPGNTIYF. CDR3 sequence (DNA): TGTGCCAGCAGCGCTGGGACAGGGCCTGGAAACACCATATATTTT. Full variable domain (outside the CDR3, taken from reference TRBV2 and TRBJ1-3): EPEVTQTPSHQVTQMGQEVILRCVPISNHLYFYWYRQILGQKVEFLVSFYNNEISEKSEIFDDQFSVERPDGSNFTLKIRSTKLEDSAMYFCASSAGTGPGNTIYFGEGSWLTVV.

The V call is TRBV6-1, the J call TRBJ2-6, with D perhaps given as TRBD1 or TRBD2 (5 bases each). Germline CDR1 MNHNS, CDR2 SASEGT. V lost 6 bases and J lost 1, with 13 bases in between. This CDR3 has 16 amino acids. CDR3 sequence reads: CASSRDVRSGANVLTF. CDR3 nucleotides: TGTGCCAGCAGCCGGGACGTTCGGTCTGGGGCCAACGTCCTGACTTTC.

This clonotype showed up just once. This chain links TRBV11-3 with TRBJ1-1; D possibly corresponds to TRBD1 (5 bases). Germline CDR1 and CDR2: SGHNT and YENEEA. Trimming left V 3 bases short and J 5 bases short, with 10 bases between. The CDR3 spans 13 residues. The CDR3: CASSLGVRTEAFF. The CDR3 region has the DNA TGTGCCAGCAGCTTGGGGGTGAGGACTGAAGCTTTCTTT.

This clonotype has only a few counts. The J gene is TRBJ2-5, the V gene TRBV6-2 or TRBV6-3; 11 nucleotides agree with TRBD1. Germline-derived CDR1 and CDR2 are MNHEY and SVGEGT. The CDR3 contains 14 residues. With 6 bases clipped from V and 1 base from J, the junction kept 1 base outside the gene matches. CDR3 amino acids: CASSGTGGQETQYF. The CDR3 coding sequence is TGTGCCAGCAGCGGGACAGGGGGCCAAGAGACCCAGTACTTC.

V usage is TRBV6-1 and J usage is TRBJ1-6; 10 bases map to TRBD1. CDR1 and CDR2 from the germline V gene are MNHNS and SASEGT. V trimming: 7 bases; J trimming: 10 bases; junction bases outside the gene matches: 7. The CDR3 contains 14 residues. The CDR3 region has the DNA TGTGCCAGCAACAGACAGGGGGCTTTCTCACCCCTCCACTTT. Translating gives CASNRQGAFSPLHF.

The genes are TRBV7-2 and TRBJ1-5, with D hard to call. Germline loops: CDR1 SGHTA, CDR2 FQGNSA. The CDR3 loop spans 16 amino acids. Trimming removed 4 bases at V and 0 bases at J, with 13 bases between. CDR3 nucleotide sequence: TGTGCCAGCAGCTCGGGGTCCAGCTATAGCAATCAGCCCCAGCATTTT. It is translated as CASSSGSSYSNQPQHF.

This clonotype has a handful of counts. The chain recombines TRBV21-1 with TRBJ1-5. TRBV21-1 is a listed pseudogene. The CDR3 is made up of 16 amino acids. The CDR3, as DNA: TGTGCCAGCAGCAAAGGTCGACGGAACGATAGGAGGGCCCAGCATTTT. It encodes CASSKGRRNDRRAQHF.

This clonotype was seen more than once but under ten times. The chain recombines TRBV7-2 with TRBJ2-7; TRBD1 might be the D (6 bases). V was trimmed by 1 base and J by 2 bases, leaving 12 bases between them. The CDR3 is made up of 15 amino acids. Germline V gene sequence: CDR1 SGHTA, CDR2 FQGNSA. In DNA, the CDR3 is TGTGCCAGCAGCTTAGTCCCGGACAGAACCTACGAGCAGTACTTC. Translated: CASSLVPDRTYEQYF.

The genes are TRBV5-6 and TRBJ1-1; D remains unclear. V dropped 2 bases and J dropped 1 base, with 9 bases sitting between them. The CDR3 has 14 amino acids. Germline V gene lookup returns CDR1 SGHDT and CDR2 YYEEEE. CDR3 coding DNA: TGTGCCAGCAGCTTAATCGGACCGAACACTGAAGCTTTCTTT. Its protein is CASSLIGPNTEAFF.

The V gene is TRBV7-2, the J gene TRBJ2-7, with a weak D call TRBD2 (6 bases). With 4 bases removed from V and 6 bases from J, the gap between germline ends came to 19 bases. The CDR3 runs 15 residues. In germline, CDR1 is SGHTA, CDR2 FQGNSA. The CDR3 DNA sequence: TGTGCCAGCAGCTCCCGCCTGGGGTGGGGAGGCGAGCAGTACTTC. Translating gives CASSSRLGWGGEQYF.

This clonotype was observed a few times. V and J are TRBV5-4 and TRBJ2-2; 8 bases fit TRBD1. CDR1 and CDR2 from the germline V gene are SGHNT and YYREEE (reference sequence). This CDR3 contains 16 residues. Unmatched junction bases numbered 2, after V lost 0 bases and J lost 1 base. This CDR3 is CASSLDGQGNTGELFF. Written as DNA, the CDR3 is TGTGCCAGCAGCTTGGACGGACAGGGGAACACCGGGGAGCTGTTTTTT.

This clonotype was recorded once. V usage is TRBV29-1 and J usage is TRBJ2-5, with a weak D call TRBD1 (5 bases). The CDR3 totals 12 residues. Germline loops: CDR1 SQVTM, CDR2 ANQGSEA. Trimming cost V 4 bases and J 2 bases, with 8 bases left between them. The CDR3 region is CSVVKGQETQYF. DNA of the CDR3: TGCAGCGTTGTAAAGGGGCAAGAGACCCAGTACTTC. Full variable domain (missing parts from reference TRBV29-1 and TRBJ2-5): SAVISQKPSRDICQRGTSLTIQCQVDSQVTMMFWYRQQPGQSLTLIATANQGSEATYESGFVIDKFPISRPNLTFSTLTVSNMSPEDSSIYLCSVVKGQETQYFGPGTRLLVL.

The chain uses TRBV27 and TRBJ2-7, with a possible D match to TRBD1 (6 bases). This CDR3 region has 15 residues. CDR1 is MNHEY and CDR2 is SMNVEV in the germline V gene (reference sequence). Deletions cut 4 bases from V and 0 bases from J, with 13 bases between. The CDR3 spells CASSSGQWSSYEQYF. The CDR3 coding sequence is TGTGCCAGCAGTTCCGGACAGTGGAGCTCCTACGAGCAGTACTTC.

This chain joins TRBV6-2 or TRBV6-3 and TRBJ1-2, with 7 bases identical to TRBD1. Germline assignment: CDR1 MNHEY and CDR2 SVGEGT. CDR3 length equals 13 residues. With 6 bases clipped from V and 6 bases from J, the junction kept 7 bases outside the gene matches. The CDR3 DNA follows: TGTGCCAGCAGCAACTACAGGGGAAATGGCTACACCTTC. Protein: CASSNYRGNGYTF.

The chain links TRBV6-5 to TRBJ2-1; tentatively, D is TRBD2 (7 bases). The CDR3 spans 16 residues. The V gene lost 1 base and the J gene lost 8 bases, with 18 bases spanning the gap. Looked up from germline, CDR1 is MNHEY and CDR2 is SVGAGI. The CDR3 nucleotides are TGTGCCAGCAGTTACTTCGGGGGGCGCATCCCCGATGAGCAGTTCTTC. Amino acid sequence: CASSYFGGRIPDEQFF.

This clonotype has more than one count but fewer than ten. This chain links TRBV2 with TRBJ2-5; 7 bases map to TRBD1. Germline CDR1 is SNHLY and CDR2 is FYNNEI. V was pared by 8 bases and J by 2 bases, with 8 bases of the junction left unmatched. There are 14 residues in the CDR3. CDR3 nucleotide sequence: TGTGCCAGCCTACGGACAGGCCTACAAGAGACCCAGTACTTC. Amino acid sequence: CASLRTGLQETQYF.

CDR3 in amino acids: CASIPPGVRTEAFF. The DNA for the CDR3 is TGTGCCAGCATCCCCCCGGGGGTCCGAACTGAAGCTTTCTTT. This chain joins TRBV27 and TRBJ1-1; D may be TRBD1 (5 bases). V was trimmed by 7 bases and J by 5 bases, leaving 17 bases between them. Germline V gene data show CDR1 as MNHEY and CDR2 as SMNVEV (reference sequence). The CDR3 totals 14 residues.

This chain uses TRBV19 with TRBJ1-1, with 7 positions matching TRBD1. This CDR3 spans 17 amino acids. Trimming took 7 bases from V and 1 from J; bases not matched to a gene: 15. Per the germline V gene, CDR1 is LNHDA and CDR2 is SQIVND (reference sequence). The CDR3 nucleotides are TGTGCCAGTACAGGGCCCAGGGGGAGAGGGGCGAACACTGAAGCTTTCTTT. Translating gives CASTGPRGRGANTEAFF.

This clonotype came up a few times. The chain uses TRBV7-9 and TRBJ2-5; D is possibly TRBD2 (6 bases). This CDR3 is built from 14 residues. The germline V and J ends were trimmed by 6 bases and 5 bases, with 16 bases remaining between them. The germline V gene has CDR1 SEHNR and CDR2 FQNEAQ (reference sequence). The CDR3 sequence is CASRSKGREETQYF. The CDR3, as DNA: TGTGCCAGCAGGTCTAAGGGCCGGGAGGAGACCCAGTACTTC.